Described below is a single T cell receptor (beta chain) sequence and its context. Its antigen is unknown. No base qualities exist here, and no much larger clone lies one base off it. The data belong to a study of blood T cell repertoires in COVID-19 (dated by TCRdb to 2018 to 2020). At the level of the whole study: Samples covering the acute and convalescent phases of COVID-19 were provided by collaborators in the United States, Italy and Spain. The prospective study material was composed of cDNA or gDNA derived from T cells, B-cell-depleted T cells, or PBMCs. Deeply sampled blood TCRbeta repertoires from subjects exposed to, actively infected with, or recovered from COVID-19 were included in the dataset. A freely available public database, intended as a resource for researchers studying the immune response to SARS-CoV-2, is where the repertoires were released. Samples were obtained from the ongoing ImmuneRACE study (first 160 participants) and from some 1,200 subjects provided by 6 global collaborators. Sample metadata almost always included a de-identified subject ID, COVID-19 status, age in years and sex. Where available, HLA class I and class II types were obtained from metadata supplied by the sample provider rather than from assay-based typing.

TCRbeta CDR3 regions were amplified from genomic DNA by means of the immunoSEQ Assay, a bias-controlled multiplex PCR. Under the source paper's analysis protocol: The number of nucleated cells in each sample was estimated from the amplification of reference gene primers within the assay. Sequence reads were collapsed and filtered to measure the absolute abundance of every unique TCRbeta CDR3 rearrangement. For each sample, productive Simpson clonality was calculated by taking the square root of Simpson's diversity index across productive rearrangements. TCRdb limited this immuneACCESS table to in-frame rearrangements with V and J called. A share of clones is missing; checked studies link under half to unresolved V genes, and the rest is unexplained. For V, J and clone size, that table is used; D and trimming come from the DNA. This sample holds 180,000 or so clones; approximately 85% were observed only once. 5.6% of the sample goes to the ten largest clones.

Enrolling through a virtual design, the prospective study's participants ranged in age from roughly 18 to 89 years and lived across around 25 United States geographic areas. To assign participants to cohorts, the prospective study relied on clinical history that participants themselves reported in a screening survey and a study questionnaire. In the prospective study, whole blood, serum and a nasopharyngeal or oropharyngeal swab were collected from each participant by mobile phlebotomists. Additional blood draws and questionnaires over a 2-month period could optionally be provided by prospective study participants. Before DNA extraction, prospective study blood samples were shipped either frozen or at room temperature. On the study overall, not on this receptor specifically: How much clinical and demographic metadata was included differed by source and by participant, and the metadata was provided uncurated.

The germline ends are 19 bases apart after V is trimmed by 0 bases and J by 10 bases. Taken from cysteine to phenylalanine, the CDR3 has 15 residues. Of all the DNA, just the CDR3 is kept, 45 bases in frame from base 1. The chain employs TRBV5-3 and TRBJ1-1; TRBD1 could be the D gene, as 6 bases match. TRBV5-3 carries the ORF label, with uncertain function. Specimen: PBMCs or T cells enriched from blood (not recorded which). This TCR derives from a man aged 40-49 years with acute COVID-19. The encoded CDR3 is CARSLGPQGWEVAFF. The nucleotide sequence is given as TGTGCCAGAAGCTTGGGCCCGCAGGGGTGGGAAGTAGCTTTCTTT.